This T cell receptor beta chain was sequenced during a study of T-cell memory formation after mild COVID-19. This clonotype was counted between two and nine times. Its antigen is not identified. Study-level points and caveats: Contracting CD4+ clones sat mainly in CM and EM; CD8+ in EMRA. Researchers found some responding clones in pre-infection memory, a sign that cross-reactive memory joined. While clones contracting from day 15 to 85 were balanced between CD4 and CD8, later expanders leaned CD4+.

From 5'RACE with constant-segment primers came TCR alpha and TCR beta cDNA libraries that carried sample barcodes and UMIs. TCRdb fed the 5' RACE reads into MiXCR, producing one record per CDR3 protein. The data show 450,000 to 650,000 distinct CDR3 sequences, approximately 18% seen once. Deletions cut 4 bases from V and 6 bases from J, with 11 bases between. Germline V gene data show CDR1 as SGDLS and CDR2 as YYNGEE. The CDR3 extends over 13 amino acids. This TCR came from an adult woman who had mild COVID-19 (a few samples of this study predate the infection). Cell type and time point are not known. The sequencing input was PBMCs or a T cell subset sorted from them (not recorded which). This chain links TRBV9 with TRBJ2-1, with D tentatively TRBD2 (6 bases). The CDR3, as DNA: TGTGCCAGCAGCAAGGGGACTTCCAATGAGCAGTTCTTC. Its translation is CASSKGTSNEQFF.